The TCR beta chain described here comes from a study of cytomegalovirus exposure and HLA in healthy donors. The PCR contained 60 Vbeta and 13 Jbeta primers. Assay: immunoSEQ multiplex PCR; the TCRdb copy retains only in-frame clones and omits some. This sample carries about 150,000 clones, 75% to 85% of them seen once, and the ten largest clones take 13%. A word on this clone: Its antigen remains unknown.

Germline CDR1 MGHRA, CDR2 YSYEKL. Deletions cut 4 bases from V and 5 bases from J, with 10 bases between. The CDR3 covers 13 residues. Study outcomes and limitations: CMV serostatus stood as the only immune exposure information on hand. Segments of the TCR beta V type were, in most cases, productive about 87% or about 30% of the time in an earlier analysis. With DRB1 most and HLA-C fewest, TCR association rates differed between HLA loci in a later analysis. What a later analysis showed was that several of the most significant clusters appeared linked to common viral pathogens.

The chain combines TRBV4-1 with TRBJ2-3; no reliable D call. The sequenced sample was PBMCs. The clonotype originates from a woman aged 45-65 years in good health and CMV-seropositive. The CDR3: CASSPGVGDTQYF. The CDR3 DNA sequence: TGCGCCAGCAGCCCTGGAGTTGGAGATACGCAGTATTTT.